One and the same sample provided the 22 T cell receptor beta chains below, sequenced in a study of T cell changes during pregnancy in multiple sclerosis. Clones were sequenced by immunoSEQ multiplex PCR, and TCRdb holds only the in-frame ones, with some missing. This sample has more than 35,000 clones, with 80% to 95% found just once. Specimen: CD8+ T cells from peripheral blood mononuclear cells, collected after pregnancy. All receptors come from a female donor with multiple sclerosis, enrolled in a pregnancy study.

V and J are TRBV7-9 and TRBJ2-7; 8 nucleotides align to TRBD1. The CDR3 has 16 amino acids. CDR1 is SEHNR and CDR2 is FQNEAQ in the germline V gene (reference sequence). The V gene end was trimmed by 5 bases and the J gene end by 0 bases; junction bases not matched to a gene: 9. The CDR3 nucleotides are TGTGCCAGCAGCCCCAACTCCGGGACAGGCTCCTACGAGCAGTACTTC. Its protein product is CASSPNSGTGSYEQYF.

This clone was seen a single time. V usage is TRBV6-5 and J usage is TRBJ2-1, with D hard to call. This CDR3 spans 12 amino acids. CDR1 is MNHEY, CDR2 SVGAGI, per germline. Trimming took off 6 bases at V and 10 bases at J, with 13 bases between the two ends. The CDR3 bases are TGTGCCAGCAGGGCTCTAGGAGCCGAGCAGTTCTTC. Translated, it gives CASRALGAEQFF.

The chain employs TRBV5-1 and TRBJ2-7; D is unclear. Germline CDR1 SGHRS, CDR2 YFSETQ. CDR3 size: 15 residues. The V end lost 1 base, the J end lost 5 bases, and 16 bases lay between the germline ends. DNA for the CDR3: TGCGCCAGCAGCTTGCTAGGTATGCAAACCCACGAGCAGTACTTC. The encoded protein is CASSLLGMQTHEQYF.

The CDR3 region has the DNA TGTGCCAGCAGCCCCCCAGCGCTGAACACTGAAGCTTTCTTT. Translated, it gives CASSPPALNTEAFF. The chain recombines TRBV9 with TRBJ1-1; D unclear. With 4 bases removed from V and 0 bases from J, the gap between germline ends came to 10 bases. Germline V gives CDR1 SGDLS, CDR2 YYNGEE. The CDR3 runs to 14 residues.

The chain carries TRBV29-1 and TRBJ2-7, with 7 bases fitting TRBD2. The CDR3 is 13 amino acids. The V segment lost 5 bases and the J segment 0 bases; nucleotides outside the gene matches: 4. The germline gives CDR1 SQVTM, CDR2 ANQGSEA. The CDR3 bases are TGCAGCGTTTTCCTAGCGGACTCCTACGAGCAGTACTTC. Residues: CSVFLADSYEQYF.

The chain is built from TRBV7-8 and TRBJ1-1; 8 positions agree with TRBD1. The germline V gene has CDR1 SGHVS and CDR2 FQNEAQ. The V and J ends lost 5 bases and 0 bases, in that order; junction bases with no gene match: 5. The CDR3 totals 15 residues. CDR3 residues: CASSTRQGMNTEAFF. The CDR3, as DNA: TGTGCCAGCAGCACCCGACAGGGGATGAACACTGAAGCTTTCTTT.

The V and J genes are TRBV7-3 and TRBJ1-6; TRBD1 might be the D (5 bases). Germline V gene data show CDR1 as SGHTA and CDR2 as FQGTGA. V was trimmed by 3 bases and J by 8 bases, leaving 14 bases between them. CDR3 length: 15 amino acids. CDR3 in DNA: TGTGCCAGCAGCTTGATAGGGGATCCTCATTCACCCCTCCACTTT. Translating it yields CASSLIGDPHSPLHF. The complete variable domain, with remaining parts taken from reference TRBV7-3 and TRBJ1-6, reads GAGVSQTPSNKVTEKGKYVELRCDPISGHTALYWYRQSLGQGPEFLIYFQGTGAADDSGLPNDRFFAVRPEGSVSTLKIQRTERGDSAVYLCASSLIGDPHSPLHFGNGTRLTVT.

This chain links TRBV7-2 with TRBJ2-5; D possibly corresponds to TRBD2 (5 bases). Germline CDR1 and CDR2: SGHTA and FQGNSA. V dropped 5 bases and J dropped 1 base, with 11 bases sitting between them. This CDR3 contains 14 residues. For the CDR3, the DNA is TGTGCCAGCAGCCCCGGTACTAGCCAAGAGACCCAGTACTTC. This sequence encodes CASSPGTSQETQYF.

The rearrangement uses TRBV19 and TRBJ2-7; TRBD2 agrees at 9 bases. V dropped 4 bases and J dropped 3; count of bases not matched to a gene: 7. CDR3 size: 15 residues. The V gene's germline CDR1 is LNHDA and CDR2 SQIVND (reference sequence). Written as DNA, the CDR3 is TGTGCCAGTAGTAGCGTTAGCGGGAGTGACTACGAGCAGTACTTC. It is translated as CASSSVSGSDYEQYF.

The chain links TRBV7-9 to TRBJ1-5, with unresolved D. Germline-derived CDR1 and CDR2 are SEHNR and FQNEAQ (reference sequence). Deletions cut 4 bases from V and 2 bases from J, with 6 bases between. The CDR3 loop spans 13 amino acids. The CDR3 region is CASSSLGNQPQHF. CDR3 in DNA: TGTGCCAGCAGCTCTTTAGGCAATCAGCCCCAGCATTTT.

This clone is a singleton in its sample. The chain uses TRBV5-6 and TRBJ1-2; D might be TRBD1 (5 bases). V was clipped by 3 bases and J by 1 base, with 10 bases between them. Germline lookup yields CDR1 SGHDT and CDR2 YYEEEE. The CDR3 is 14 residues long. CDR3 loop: CASSWGDFNYGYTF. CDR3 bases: TGTGCCAGCAGCTGGGGGGATTTTAACTATGGCTACACCTTC.

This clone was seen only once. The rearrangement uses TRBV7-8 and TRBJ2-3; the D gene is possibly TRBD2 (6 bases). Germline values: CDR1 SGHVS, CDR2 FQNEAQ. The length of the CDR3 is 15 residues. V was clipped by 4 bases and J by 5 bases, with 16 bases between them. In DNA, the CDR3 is TGTGCCAGCAGCTCCAGCGGGTCCGGTATAGATACGCAGTATTTT. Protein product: CASSSSGSGIDTQYF.

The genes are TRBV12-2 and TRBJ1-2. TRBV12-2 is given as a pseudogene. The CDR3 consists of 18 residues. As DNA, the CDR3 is TGTGCAAGTCGCCCAGACGGTCCGGCGGCAGGCCCCGGGGGTGGCTACACCTTC. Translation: CASRPDGPAAGPGGGYTF.

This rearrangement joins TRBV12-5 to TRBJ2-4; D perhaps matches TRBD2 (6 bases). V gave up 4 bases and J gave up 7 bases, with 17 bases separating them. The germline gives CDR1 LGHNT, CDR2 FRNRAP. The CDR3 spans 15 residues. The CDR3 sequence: CASGWDPGGGNIQYF. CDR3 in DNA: TGTGCTAGTGGTTGGGACCCGGGTGGGGGGAACATTCAGTACTTC.

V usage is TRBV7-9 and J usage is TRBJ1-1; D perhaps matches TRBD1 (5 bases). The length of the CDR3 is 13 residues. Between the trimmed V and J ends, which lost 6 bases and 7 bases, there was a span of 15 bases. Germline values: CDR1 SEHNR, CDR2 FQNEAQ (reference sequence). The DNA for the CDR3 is TGTGCCAGCAGATACCCCTCGGGACTTGAAGCTTTCTTT. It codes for CASRYPSGLEAFF.

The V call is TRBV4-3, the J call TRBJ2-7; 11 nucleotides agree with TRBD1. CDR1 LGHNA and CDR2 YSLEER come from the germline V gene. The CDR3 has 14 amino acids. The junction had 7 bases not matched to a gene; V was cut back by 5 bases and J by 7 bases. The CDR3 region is CASSEDRGLREQYF. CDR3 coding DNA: TGCGCCAGCAGCGAGGACAGGGGGCTGAGAGAGCAGTACTTC.

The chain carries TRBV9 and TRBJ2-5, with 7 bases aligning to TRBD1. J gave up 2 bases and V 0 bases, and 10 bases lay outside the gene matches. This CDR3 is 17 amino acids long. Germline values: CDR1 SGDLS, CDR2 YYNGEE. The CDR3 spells CASSVGRDSLDQETQYF. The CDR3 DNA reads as TGTGCCAGCAGCGTAGGTAGGGACAGTCTCGATCAAGAGACCCAGTACTTC.

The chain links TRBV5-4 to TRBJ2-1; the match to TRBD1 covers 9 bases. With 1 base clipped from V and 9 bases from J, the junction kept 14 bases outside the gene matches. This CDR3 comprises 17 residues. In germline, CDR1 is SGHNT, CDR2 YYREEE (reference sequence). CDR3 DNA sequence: TGTGCCAGCAGCTTGAATTATGGGGACAGGGTTTTGGGTGAGCAGTTCTTC. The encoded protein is CASSLNYGDRVLGEQFF.

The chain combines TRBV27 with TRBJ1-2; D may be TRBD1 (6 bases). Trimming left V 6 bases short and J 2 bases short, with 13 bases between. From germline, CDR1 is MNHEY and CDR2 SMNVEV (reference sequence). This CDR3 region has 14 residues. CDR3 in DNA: TGTGCCAGCAGGGACAGCTTGGCCAACTATGGCTACACCTTC. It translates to CASRDSLANYGYTF.

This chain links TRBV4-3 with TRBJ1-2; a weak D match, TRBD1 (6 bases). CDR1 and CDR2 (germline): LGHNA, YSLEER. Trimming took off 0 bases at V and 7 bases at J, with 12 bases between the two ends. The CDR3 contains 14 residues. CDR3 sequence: CASSQDSGARGYTF. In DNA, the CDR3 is TGCGCCAGCAGCCAAGATTCAGGGGCGCGTGGCTACACCTTC.

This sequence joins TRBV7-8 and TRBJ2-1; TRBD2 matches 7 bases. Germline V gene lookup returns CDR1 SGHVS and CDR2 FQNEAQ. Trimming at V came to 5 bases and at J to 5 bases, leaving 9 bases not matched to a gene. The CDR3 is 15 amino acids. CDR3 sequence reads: CASSHPFGGNNEQFF. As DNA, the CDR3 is TGTGCCAGCAGCCACCCATTCGGGGGGAACAATGAGCAGTTCTTC.

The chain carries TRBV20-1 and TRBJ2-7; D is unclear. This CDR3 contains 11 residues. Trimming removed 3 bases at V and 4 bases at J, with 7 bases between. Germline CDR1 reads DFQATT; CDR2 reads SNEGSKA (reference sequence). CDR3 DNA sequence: TGCAGTGCTAGCATCATTTACGAGCAGTACTTC. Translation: CSASIIYEQYF.